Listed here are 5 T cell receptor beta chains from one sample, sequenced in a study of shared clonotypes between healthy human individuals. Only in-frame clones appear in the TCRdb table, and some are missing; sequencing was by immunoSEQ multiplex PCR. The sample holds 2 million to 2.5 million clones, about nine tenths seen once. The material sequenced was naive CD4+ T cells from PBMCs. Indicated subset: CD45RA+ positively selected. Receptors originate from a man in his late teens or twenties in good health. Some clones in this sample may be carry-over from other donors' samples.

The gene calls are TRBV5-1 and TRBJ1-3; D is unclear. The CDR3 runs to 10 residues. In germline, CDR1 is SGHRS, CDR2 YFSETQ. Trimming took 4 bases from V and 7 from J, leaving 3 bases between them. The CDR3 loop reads CASSRNTIYF. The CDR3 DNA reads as TGCGCCAGCAGCCGGAACACCATATATTTT.

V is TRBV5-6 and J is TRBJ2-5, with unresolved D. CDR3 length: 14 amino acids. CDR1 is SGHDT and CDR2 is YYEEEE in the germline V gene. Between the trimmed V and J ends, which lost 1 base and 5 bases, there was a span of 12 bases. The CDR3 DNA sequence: TGTGCCAGCAGCTTGCCCGGTCTCGCGGAGACCCAGTACTTC. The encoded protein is CASSLPGLAETQYF.

CDR3: CASSFVAGGAQEQFF. The CDR3 DNA follows: TGCGCCAGCAGCTTCGTGGCGGGAGGGGCCCAGGAGCAGTTCTTC. This sequence joins TRBV5-1 and TRBJ2-1, with 9 bases that match TRBD2. The junction had 10 bases not matched to a gene; V was cut back by 2 bases and J by 10 bases. The CDR3 sequence is 15 residues long. CDR1 is SGHRS, CDR2 YFSETQ, per germline.

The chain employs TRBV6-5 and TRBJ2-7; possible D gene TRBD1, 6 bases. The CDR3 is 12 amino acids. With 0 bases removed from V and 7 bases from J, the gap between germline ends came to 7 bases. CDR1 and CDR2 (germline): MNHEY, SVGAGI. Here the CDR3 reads CASSYSDREQYF. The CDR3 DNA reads TGTGCCAGCAGTTACTCTGACAGGGAGCAGTACTTC.

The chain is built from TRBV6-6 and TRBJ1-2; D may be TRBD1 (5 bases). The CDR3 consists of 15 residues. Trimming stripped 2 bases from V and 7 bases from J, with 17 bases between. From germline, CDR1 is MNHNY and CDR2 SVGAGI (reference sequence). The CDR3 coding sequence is TGTGCCAGCAGTTACACCGACCCTAGCGGGGGTGGCTACACCTTC. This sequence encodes CASSYTDPSGGGYTF.